This T cell receptor (beta chain) was profiled in a study of CD8 T cells in Susac syndrome. Reverse transcription of about 0.5 to 1 ug RNA was carried out with random hexamers. Amplification of TCR beta CDR3 was carried out by immunoSEQ multiplex PCR, which covered 54 Vbeta and 13 Jbeta segments. Via MiXCR, TCRdb re-called the immunoSEQ multiplex PCR reads, giving one row per CDR3 protein. This table holds about 400,000 distinct CDR3 sequences, 85% found once. The CDR3 covers 16 residues. Trimming removed 0 bases at V and 5 bases at J, with 15 bases between. Looked up from germline, CDR1 is MNHEY and CDR2 is SMNVEV (reference sequence). Concerning this clonotype: What it binds is unknown.

CD8+ and CD4+ blood T cells underwent TCR beta sequencing. The multiple sclerosis controls consisted of treatment-naive patients with relapsing-remitting disease, either stable or active. General study points: The study conceded that relatively few individuals underwent its TCR sequencing and HLA analysis.

This receptor was identified in a human donor with multiple sclerosis. Sequences were obtained from CD8+ T cells from PBMCs. The gene calls are TRBV27 and TRBJ2-3; D remains unclear. CDR3 sequence reads: CASSLSSGWIEDTQYF. The CDR3 DNA reads TGTGCCAGCAGTTTATCATCAGGCTGGATTGAAGATACGCAGTATTTT.